This T cell receptor beta chain was captured in a study of blood T cell repertoires in COVID-19. Overall study context: Whether acute or convalescent, the COVID-19 samples came from the United States, Italy and Spain. The cDNA or gDNA used as material had been derived from T cells, B-cell-depleted T cells, or PBMCs.

Seattle researchers signed up patients amid active infection and tracked them longitudinally. Study processing details: Amplification of reference gene primers was used by the study to estimate nucleated cell counts. Clones were sequenced by immunoSEQ multiplex PCR, and TCRdb holds only the in-frame ones, with some missing. Clonal size and the V and J genes are those of that table, whereas D and trimming came from the DNA. This table has 45,000 to 50,000 clones, 70% to 90% appearing once. This CDR3 is 14 amino acids long. Deletions cut 3 bases from V and 4 bases from J, with 15 bases between. Germline CDR1 reads SQVTM; CDR2 reads ANQGSEA.

The chain couples TRBV29-1 to TRBJ2-5; a possible D gene is TRBD1 (6 bases). The sample comprised peripheral blood. This clonotype was obtained from an elderly woman with COVID-19, enrolled during active disease. As DNA, the CDR3 is TGCAGCGTTGACAGGGGCTCCTCCCCAGAGACCCAGTACTTC. The encoded protein is CSVDRGSSPETQYF.